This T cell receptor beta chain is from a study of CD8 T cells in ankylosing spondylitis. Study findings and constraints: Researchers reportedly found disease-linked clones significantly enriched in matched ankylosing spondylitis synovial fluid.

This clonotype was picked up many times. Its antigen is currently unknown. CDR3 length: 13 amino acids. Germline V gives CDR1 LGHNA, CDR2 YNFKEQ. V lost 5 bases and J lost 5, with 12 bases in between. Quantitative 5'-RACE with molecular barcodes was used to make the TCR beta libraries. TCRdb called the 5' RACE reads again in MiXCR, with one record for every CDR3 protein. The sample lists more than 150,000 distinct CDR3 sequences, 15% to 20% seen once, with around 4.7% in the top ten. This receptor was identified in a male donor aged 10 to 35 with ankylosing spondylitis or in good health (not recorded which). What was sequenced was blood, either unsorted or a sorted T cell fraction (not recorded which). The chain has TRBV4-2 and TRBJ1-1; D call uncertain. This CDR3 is CASSAHLGTEAFF. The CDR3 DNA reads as TGTGCCAGCAGCGCCCATTTAGGGACTGAAGCTTTCTTT.